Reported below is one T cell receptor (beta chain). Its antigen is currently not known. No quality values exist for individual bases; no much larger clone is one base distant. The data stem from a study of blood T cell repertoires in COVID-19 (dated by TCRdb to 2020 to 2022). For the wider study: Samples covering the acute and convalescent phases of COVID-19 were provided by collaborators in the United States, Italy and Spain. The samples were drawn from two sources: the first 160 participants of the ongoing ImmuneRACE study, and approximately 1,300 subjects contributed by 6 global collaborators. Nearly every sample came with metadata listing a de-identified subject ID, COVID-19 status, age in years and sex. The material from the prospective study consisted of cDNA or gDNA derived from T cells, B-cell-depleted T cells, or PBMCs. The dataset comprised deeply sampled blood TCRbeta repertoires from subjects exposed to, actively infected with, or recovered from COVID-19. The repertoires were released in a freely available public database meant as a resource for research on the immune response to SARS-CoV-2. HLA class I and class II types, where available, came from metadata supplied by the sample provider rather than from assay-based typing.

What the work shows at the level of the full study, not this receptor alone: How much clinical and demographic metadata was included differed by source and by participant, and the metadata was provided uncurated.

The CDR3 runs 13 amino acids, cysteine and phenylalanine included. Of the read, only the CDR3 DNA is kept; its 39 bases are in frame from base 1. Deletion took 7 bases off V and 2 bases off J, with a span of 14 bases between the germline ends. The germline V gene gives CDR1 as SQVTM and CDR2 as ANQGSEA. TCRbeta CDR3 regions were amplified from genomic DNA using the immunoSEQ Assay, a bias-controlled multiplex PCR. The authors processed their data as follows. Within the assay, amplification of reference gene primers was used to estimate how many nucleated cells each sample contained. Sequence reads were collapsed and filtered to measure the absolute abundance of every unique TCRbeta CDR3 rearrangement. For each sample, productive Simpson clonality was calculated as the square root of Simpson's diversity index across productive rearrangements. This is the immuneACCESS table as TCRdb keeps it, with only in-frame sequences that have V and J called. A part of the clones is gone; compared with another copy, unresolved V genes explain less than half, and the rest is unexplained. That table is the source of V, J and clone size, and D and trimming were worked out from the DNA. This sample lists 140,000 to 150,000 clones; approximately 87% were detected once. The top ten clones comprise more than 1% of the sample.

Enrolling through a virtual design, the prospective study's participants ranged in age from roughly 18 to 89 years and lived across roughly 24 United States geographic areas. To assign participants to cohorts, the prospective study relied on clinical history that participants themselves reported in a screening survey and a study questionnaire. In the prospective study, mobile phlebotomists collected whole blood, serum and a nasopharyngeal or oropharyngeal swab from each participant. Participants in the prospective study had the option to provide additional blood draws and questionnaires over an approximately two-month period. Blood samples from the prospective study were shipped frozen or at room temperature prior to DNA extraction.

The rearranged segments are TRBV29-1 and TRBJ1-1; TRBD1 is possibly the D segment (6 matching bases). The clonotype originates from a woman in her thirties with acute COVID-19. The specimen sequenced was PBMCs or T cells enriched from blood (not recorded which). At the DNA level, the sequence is TGCAGCGCACTAACAGGGACCAACACTGAAGCTTTCTTT. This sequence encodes CSALTGTNTEAFF.